These 30 T cell receptor beta chains came from one sample sequenced in a study of cytomegalovirus exposure and HLA in healthy donors. The PCR employed 60 Vbeta primers together with 13 Jbeta primers. Generated by immunoSEQ multiplex PCR, the TCRdb table keeps only in-frame clones and is missing some. Seen here are around 190,000 clones, about 83% observed once, and the top ten hold roughly 2.7%. Sequencing was performed on PBMCs. The receptors come from a female donor in good health and CMV-seronegative.

The gene calls are TRBV30 and TRBJ1-6; 10 nucleotides match TRBD1. Trimming took 2 bases from V and 14 from J; bases not matched to a gene: 15. This CDR3 spans 16 amino acids. The germline V gene has CDR1 GTSNPN and CDR2 SVGIG (reference sequence). CDR3 DNA: TGTGCCTGGAGTCCTCGTTGGGACAGGGGCCAGGAGGCCCTCCACTTT. It is translated as CAWSPRWDRGQEALHF.

This clone was counted a single time. This chain connects TRBV16 to TRBJ1-5, with D possibly being TRBD1 (5 bases). Germline CDR1 KGHSY, CDR2 FQNENV. The CDR3 has 14 residues. The V end was cut by 4 bases, the J end by 5 bases, with 12 bases between. This chain's CDR3 is CASSLSRGDQPQHF. CDR3 in DNA: TGTGCCAGCAGCCTTTCCCGGGGGGATCAGCCCCAGCATTTT.

The V gene is TRBV14, the J gene TRBJ2-7; 8 bases align to TRBD2. Germline loops: CDR1 SGHDN, CDR2 FVKESK. CDR3 length: 15 amino acids. Trimming cost V 0 bases and J 6 bases; bases outside gene matches: 7. In DNA, the CDR3 is TGTGCCAGCAGCCAAGAGGTATTAGCGGGAAGCGAGCAGTACTTC. Its translation is CASSQEVLAGSEQYF.

The rearrangement uses TRBV7-3 and TRBJ2-7; the match to TRBD1 covers 9 bases. Germline CDR1 reads SGHTA; CDR2 reads FQGTGA. This CDR3 contains 16 residues. Trimming cost V 2 bases and J 3 bases; bases outside gene matches: 8. Written as DNA, the CDR3 is TGTGCCAGCAGCTTATACTACCGGGACAGGGTCTACGAGCAGTACTTC. It yields the protein CASSLYYRDRVYEQYF.

The rearrangement uses TRBV7-9 and TRBJ2-5; 7 nucleotides agree with TRBD2. This CDR3 is 15 amino acids long. Trimming cost V 5 bases and J 5 bases; bases outside gene matches: 11. Per germline, CDR1 SEHNR and CDR2 FQNEAQ (reference sequence). CDR3 sequence reads: CASSPDGRQVETQYF. The CDR3, as DNA: TGTGCCAGCAGCCCAGACGGGAGGCAGGTGGAGACCCAGTACTTC.

This rearrangement joins TRBV6-5 to TRBJ2-7, with TRBD2 matching 7 bases. Germline V gene sequence: CDR1 MNHEY, CDR2 SVGAGI. The CDR3 spans 13 residues. The V segment lost 7 bases and the J segment 2 bases; nucleotides outside the gene matches: 5. The CDR3 protein is CASTRRGTYEQYF. CDR3 coding DNA: TGTGCCAGCACCCGGCGGGGGACCTACGAGCAGTACTTC.

The rearrangement links TRBV30 to TRBJ2-2, with TRBD2 identical over 8 bases. Per the germline V gene, CDR1 is GTSNPN and CDR2 is SVGIG (reference sequence). Trimming took 3 bases from V and 6 from J; bases not matched to a gene: 12. The CDR3 covers 16 residues. CDR3 coding DNA: TGTGCCTGGAGCCCCGGGAGGGGCGGGGTGGCCGGGGAGCTGTTTTTT. Its protein product is CAWSPGRGGVAGELFF. The variable domain in full, with the rest retrieved from reference TRBV30 and TRBJ2-2, is SQTIHQWPATLVQPVGSPLSLECTVEGTSNPNLYWYRQAAGRGLQLLFYSVGIGQISSEVPQNLSASRPQDRQFILSSKKLLLSDSGFYLCAWSPGRGGVAGELFFGEGSRLTVL.

The chain recombines TRBV9 with TRBJ2-5, with 15 bases aligning to TRBD2. The DNA matches TRBJ2-7 better at its end, which makes the J call doubtful. Germline V gene data show CDR1 as SGDLS and CDR2 as YYNGEE. There are 14 residues in the CDR3. DNA for the CDR3: TGTGCCAGCAGCGAGGGACTAGCGGGAGGCGAGCAGTACTTC. Encoded protein: CASSEGLAGGEQYF.

V and J are TRBV2 and TRBJ2-1, with unresolved D. Germline CDR1 and CDR2: SNHLY and FYNNEI. This CDR3 spans 17 amino acids. V lost 1 base and J lost 0, with 13 bases in between. The CDR3 sequence is CASSEVWRSSSYNEQFF. DNA for the CDR3: TGTGCCAGCAGTGAAGTTTGGCGGTCGAGCTCCTACAATGAGCAGTTCTTC.

This chain joins TRBV7-9 and TRBJ1-2; D unresolved. Germline loops: CDR1 SEHNR, CDR2 FQNEAQ (reference sequence). Deletions cut 1 base from V and 0 bases from J, with 9 bases between. CDR3 length equals 15 residues. The CDR3 DNA reads TGTGCCAGCAGCTTAGTGGGCCGACCTAACTATGGCTACACCTTC. It specifies CASSLVGRPNYGYTF. The variable domain in full, completed from reference TRBV7-9 and TRBJ1-2, reads DTGVSQNPRHKITKRGQNVTFRCDPISEHNRLYWYRQTLGQGPEFLTYFQNEAQLEKSRLLSDRFSAERPKGSFSTLEIQRTEQGDSAMYLCASSLVGRPNYGYTFGSGTRLTVV.

The J gene is TRBJ1-5, the V gene TRBV11-3; maybe TRBD1 (6 bases). V lost 5 bases and J 2 bases, leaving 19 bases between the germline ends. This CDR3 has 17 amino acids. CDR1 is SGHNT and CDR2 is YENEEA in the germline V gene. CDR3 nucleotide sequence: TGTGCCAGCAGCCGCAAGGGGGGGATAAAGGGCAATCAGCCCCAGCATTTT. Amino acid sequence: CASSRKGGIKGNQPQHF.

The chain carries TRBV6-1 and TRBJ2-5; D may be TRBD1 (8 bases). Germline CDR1 MNHNS, CDR2 SASEGT. V was shortened by 5 bases and J by 5 bases, with 18 bases between the two germline ends. This CDR3 contains 15 residues. The CDR3 nucleotides read TGTGCCAGCAGTCCACAGGGGGGGTGGTGGGAGACCCAGTACTTC. Protein product: CASSPQGGWWETQYF.

The chain employs TRBV7-9 and TRBJ1-1; 8 nucleotides line up with TRBD1. CDR1 is SEHNR, CDR2 FQNEAQ, per germline (reference sequence). J lost 0 bases, V lost 5 bases, and 14 bases had no gene match. The CDR3 totals 18 residues. Here the CDR3 reads CASSARWAGGEVNTEAFF. CDR3 in DNA: TGTGCCAGCAGCGCCCGGTGGGCAGGGGGCGAGGTGAACACTGAAGCTTTCTTT.

The chain couples TRBV30 to TRBJ1-1; D unclear. The CDR3 totals 12 residues. Looked up from germline, CDR1 is GTSNPN and CDR2 is SVGIG (reference sequence). V was cut by 2 bases and J by 1 base, with 5 bases left in between. CDR3 sequence reads: CAWSPQNTEAFF. In nucleotides, the CDR3 is TGTGCCTGGAGTCCCCAGAACACTGAAGCTTTCTTT.

This chain connects TRBV28 to TRBJ2-1; TRBD2 agrees at 11 bases. Trimming took 3 bases from V and 9 from J; bases not matched to a gene: 13. The CDR3 is 17 residues long. Germline V lookup: CDR1 MDHEN, CDR2 SYDVKM. CDR3 nucleotide sequence: TGTGCCAGCAGTTTCCCCCAGGGACTAGCGGTCCTCCCTGAGCAGTTCTTC. Amino acid sequence: CASSFPQGLAVLPEQFF.

This clone was seen a handful of times. One end of the junction fails to match germline, which may point to a read error. The CDR3 DNA sequence: TGCTCCAGCAGCTCGGGACTCTTGGGATTTTACGAGCAGTACTTC. It is translated as CSSSSGLLGFYEQYF. The rearrangement joins TRBV5-1 to TRBJ2-7, with a tentative D call TRBD2 (6 bases). CDR3 length equals 15 residues. CDR1 and CDR2 from the germline V gene are SGHRS and YFSETQ.

The chain links TRBV7-3 to TRBJ2-3; 7 bases agree with TRBD1. The CDR3 is 16 residues long. V was clipped by 1 base and J by 0 bases; unmatched bases: 4. Germline lookup yields CDR1 SGHTA and CDR2 FQGTGA. CDR3: CASSLIAGGSTDTQYF. CDR3 DNA sequence: TGTGCCAGCAGCTTAATCGCAGGGGGAAGCACAGATACGCAGTATTTT.

The V call is TRBV18, the J call TRBJ2-1; the match to TRBD2 covers 7 bases. Germline CDR1 is KGHSH and CDR2 is LQKENI. The CDR3 is made up of 15 amino acids. After removal of 3 bases from V and 2 bases from J, the junction contained 4 bases not matched to a gene. Here the CDR3 DNA reads TGTGCCAGCTCACCGATCAGCGGGACCTACAATGAGCAGTTCTTC. Its protein is CASSPISGTYNEQFF.

V usage is TRBV5-1 and J usage is TRBJ2-3; the D gene is possibly TRBD2 (5 bases). This CDR3 has 16 residues. Per the germline V gene, CDR1 is SGHRS and CDR2 is YFSETQ. V was pared by 0 bases and J by 0 bases, with 11 bases between. CDR3 in DNA: TGCGCCAGCAGCTTGGACTGGAGGCCTAGCACAGATACGCAGTATTTT. This sequence encodes CASSLDWRPSTDTQYF.

The V and J genes are TRBV28 and TRBJ2-7, with D possibly TRBD2 on 6 matching bases. V was shortened by 7 bases and J by 3 bases, with 19 bases between the two germline ends. The CDR3 sequence is 15 residues long. Germline CDR1 MDHEN, CDR2 SYDVKM. The CDR3 loop is CASILALGGVYEQYF. The CDR3 DNA is TGTGCCAGCATCCTGGCCCTCGGAGGGGTCTACGAGCAGTACTTC.

V and J are TRBV19 and TRBJ1-6; tentatively, D is TRBD1 (5 bases). Per germline, CDR1 LNHDA and CDR2 SQIVND (reference sequence). V gave up 3 bases and J gave up 17 bases, with 14 bases separating them. This CDR3 has 12 residues. CDR3 nucleotide sequence: TGTGCCAGTAGTATGGGGCAGCCTCCAATCCACTTT. Translated: CASSMGQPPIHF. Full variable domain (rest looked up from reference TRBV19 and TRBJ1-6): DGGITQSPKYLFRKEGQNVTLSCEQNLNHDAMYWYRQDPGQGLRLIYYSQIVNDFQKGDIAEGYSVSREKKESFPLTVTSAQKNPTAFYLCASSMGQPPIHFGNGTRLTVT.

This chain connects TRBV30 to TRBJ2-3, with TRBD2 identical over 8 bases. CDR1 is GTSNPN, CDR2 SVGIG, per germline (reference sequence). The CDR3 extends over 16 amino acids. V shed 2 bases and J 4 bases; nucleotides not matched to a gene: 11. The CDR3 region is CAWSPPAGVSADTQYF. The CDR3, as DNA: TGTGCCTGGAGTCCACCAGCGGGAGTGAGCGCAGATACGCAGTATTTT.

In DNA, the CDR3 is TGTGCCAGCAGCGTAGCGGGTGCGGAGAACACTGAAGCTTTCTTT. Translated: CASSVAGAENTEAFF. The chain uses TRBV9 and TRBJ1-1; D not certain. V lost 0 bases, J lost 1 base, and 10 bases lay in between. Germline V gives CDR1 SGDLS, CDR2 YYNGEE. The CDR3 is 15 residues long.

The CDR3 sequence: CASSSSAGGPREQYF. The CDR3 coding sequence is TGTGCCAGCAGCTCTTCAGCGGGAGGGCCGCGGGAGCAGTACTTC. This chain connects TRBV7-2 to TRBJ2-7; 10 nucleotides match TRBD2. The CDR3 is 15 amino acids. The ends lost 4 bases at V and 7 bases at J; junction bases unmatched: 10. From germline, CDR1 is SGHTA and CDR2 FQGNSA.

The V and J genes are TRBV4-1 and TRBJ1-2; no firm D call. V lost 2 bases, J lost 7 bases, and 11 bases lay in between. This CDR3 has 13 amino acids. Germline V gene data show CDR1 as MGHRA and CDR2 as YSYEKL. CDR3 protein: CASSQSPRGGYTF. As DNA, the CDR3 is TGCGCCAGCAGCCAATCCCCCCGAGGTGGCTACACCTTC.

The chain couples TRBV10-3 to TRBJ2-5; D gene unclear. Trimming cost V 3 bases and J 1 base, with 6 bases left between them. CDR1 and CDR2 from the germline V gene are ENHRY and SYGVKD. The CDR3 totals 13 residues. The CDR3, as DNA: TGTGCCATCAGTGATGAGATCCAAGAGACCCAGTACTTC. Translated: CAISDEIQETQYF.

This chain links TRBV2 with TRBJ1-2, with D tentatively TRBD1 (6 bases). V lost 9 bases to trimming and J lost 5 bases, with 16 bases between them. Germline-derived CDR1 and CDR2 are SNHLY and FYNNEI. The CDR3 loop spans 13 amino acids. The CDR3 bases are TGTGCCAGTGACGGGGGCGGGGGGTATGGCTACACCTTC. Translating it yields CASDGGGGYGYTF.

The chain combines TRBV6-1 with TRBJ1-6; 7 bases map to TRBD1. V shed 2 bases, J shed 4 bases, and the junction held 5 bases outside the gene matches. The CDR3 consists of 16 residues. Germline V lookup: CDR1 MNHNS, CDR2 SASEGT. The CDR3 loop reads CASSESRGTYNSPLHF. The CDR3 nucleotides are TGTGCCAGCAGTGAATCCAGGGGGACTTATAATTCACCCCTCCACTTT.

In this sample, this clone turned up once. The CDR3 nucleotides read TGTGCCTGGAGTGTCACAGCTTACGAGCAGTACTTC. Residues: CAWSVTAYEQYF. J is TRBJ2-7 and V is TRBV30; no definite D call. This CDR3 has 12 residues. Germline V gene data show CDR1 as GTSNPN and CDR2 as SVGIG (reference sequence). Trimming took off 0 bases at V and 4 bases at J, with 7 bases between the two ends.

The chain carries TRBV4-2 and TRBJ1-5, with a tentative D call TRBD1 (6 bases). Germline-derived CDR1 and CDR2 are LGHNA and YNFKEQ. Trimming removed 0 bases from V and 6 bases from J, with 12 bases in between. There are 15 residues in the CDR3. The CDR3 loop reads CASSQEGRGPQPQHF. Written as DNA, the CDR3 is TGTGCCAGCAGCCAAGAGGGCAGGGGACCTCAGCCCCAGCATTTT.